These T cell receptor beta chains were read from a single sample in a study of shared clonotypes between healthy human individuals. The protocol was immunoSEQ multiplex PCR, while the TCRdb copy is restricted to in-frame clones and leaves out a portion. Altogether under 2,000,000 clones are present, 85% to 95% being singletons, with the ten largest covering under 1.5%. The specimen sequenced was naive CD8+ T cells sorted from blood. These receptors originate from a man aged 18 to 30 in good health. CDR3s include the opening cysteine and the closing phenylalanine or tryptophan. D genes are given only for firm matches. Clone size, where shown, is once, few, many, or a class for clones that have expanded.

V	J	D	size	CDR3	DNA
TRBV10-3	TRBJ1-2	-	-	CAISERVDYGYTF	TGTGCCATCAGTGAAAGGGTGGACTATGGCTACACCTTC
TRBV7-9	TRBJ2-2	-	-	CASIPLTTGGELFF	TGTGCCAGCATCCCGCTGACGACAGGCGGGGAGCTGTTTTTT
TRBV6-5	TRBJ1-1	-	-	CASSYSWDTEAFF	TGTGCCAGCAGTTACTCTTGGGACACTGAAGCTTTCTTT
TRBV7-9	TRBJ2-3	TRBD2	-	CASSVGLAGPMGGTDTQYF	TGTGCCAGCAGCGTGGGACTAGCGGGGCCAATGGGGGGCACAGATACGCAGTATTTT
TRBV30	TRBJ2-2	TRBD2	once	CAWSVLLAGVTGELFF	TGTGCCTGGAGTGTACTCCTAGCGGGAGTCACCGGGGAGCTGTTTTTT
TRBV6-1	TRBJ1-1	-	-	CASSGGGLMNTEAFF	TGTGCCAGCAGTGGGGGGGGGCTGATGAACACTGAAGCTTTCTTT
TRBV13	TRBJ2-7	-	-	CASSPNEALRYEQYF	TGTGCCAGCAGTCCTAATGAAGCGTTACGCTACGAGCAGTACTTC
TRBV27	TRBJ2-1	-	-	CASIRQRSSYNEQFF	TGTGCCAGCATTAGGCAGCGTAGCTCCTACAATGAGCAGTTCTTC
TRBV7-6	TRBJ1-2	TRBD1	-	CASSQRGQGHGYTF	TGTGCCAGCAGCCAAAGGGGACAGGGACATGGCTACACCTTC
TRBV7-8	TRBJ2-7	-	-	CASSLIGVYEQYF	TGTGCCAGCAGCTTAATAGGGGTGTACGAGCAGTACTTC
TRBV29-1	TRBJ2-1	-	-	CSSFQSANEQFF	TGCAGCTCTTTTCAGTCTGCAAATGAGCAGTTCTTC
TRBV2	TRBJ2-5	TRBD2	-	CASTAGESQETQYF	TGTGCCAGCACAGCGGGGGAATCCCAAGAGACCCAGTACTTC
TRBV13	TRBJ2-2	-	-	CASSLLMVSGELFF	TGTGCCAGCAGCTTACTAATGGTTTCCGGGGAGCTGTTTTTT
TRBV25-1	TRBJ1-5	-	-	CASSDVGDQPQHF	TGTGCCAGCAGTGACGTGGGAGATCAGCCCCAGCATTTT
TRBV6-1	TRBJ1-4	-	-	CASSDFGRATNEKLFF	TGTGCCAGCAGTGATTTTGGCAGGGCAACTAATGAAAAACTGTTTTTT
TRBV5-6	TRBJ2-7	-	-	CASSKLSGYSYEQYF	TGTGCCAGCAGCAAGTTAAGTGGGTACTCCTACGAGCAGTACTTC